This T cell receptor beta chain was captured by sequencing in a study of PD-L1 blockade in urothelial cancer. Stated time point: pretreatment peripheral blood. The CDR3 has 14 amino acids. CDR1 and CDR2 (germline): SGHTA, FQGNSA. V lost 2 bases and J lost 2; bases outside the gene matches: 0. Only in-frame clones appear in the TCRdb table, and some are missing; sequencing was by immunoSEQ multiplex PCR. The data show tens of thousands of clones, about four fifths seen once. The sequence derives from a man between 60 and 75 years old with urothelial cancer. The specimen comprised PBMCs, sampled around atezolizumab (anti-PD-L1) treatment. The chain employs TRBV7-2 and TRBJ1-5; 7 bases are shared with TRBD1. CDR3: CASSLQGGNQPQHF. CDR3 nucleotide sequence: TGTGCCAGCAGCTTACAGGGGGGCAATCAGCCCCAGCATTTT.